Given below is one TCR beta chain in context. Its antigen remains unknown. PCR primers comprised 60 Vbeta and 13 Jbeta primers. Method: immunoSEQ multiplex PCR; TCRdb's copy keeps in-frame clones and lacks some. The sample holds about 60,000 clones, 65% to 80% seen once. This sample is part of a study of cytomegalovirus exposure and HLA in healthy donors. Overall study context: Among the roughly 370 genotyped donors, 70% to 85% were placed in the Caucasian-associated ancestry cluster.

Study results and limitations: For most TCR sequences rarity was the rule, although some public TCRs occurred in many donors.

Source material: PBMCs. The clonotype comes from a young woman in good health and CMV-seronegative.

In DNA form, the CDR3 reads TGTGCCAGCAGCTCAAGACTAGCGGGTAAAGAGGGGTCCTACAATGAGCAGTTCTTC. Translation gives CASSSRLAGKEGSYNEQFF. This sequence joins TRBV9 and TRBJ2-1, with 10 nucleotides matching TRBD2. Germline trimming cut 4 bases from V and 1 base from J; bases unmatched to any gene: 14. The CDR3 is 19 amino acids. Germline assignment: CDR1 SGDLS and CDR2 YYNGEE.